This record looks at one TCR beta chain sequence and its context. Clones were sequenced by immunoSEQ multiplex PCR, and TCRdb holds only the in-frame ones, with some missing. The top ten clones hold roughly 6.2% of a sample with about 190,000 clones, about 88% of them seen once. This sample stems from a study of blood T cell repertoires in COVID-19. The CDR3 has 15 amino acids. Per germline, CDR1 MDHEN and CDR2 SYDVKM. The junction had 7 bases not matched to a gene; V was cut back by 7 bases and J by 4 bases. The sample was peripheral blood. This receptor was taken from a woman in her thirties or forties who had recovered from COVID-19. The rearrangement links TRBV28 to TRBJ2-3; 11 bases fit TRBD2. CDR3: CASKLTSGSADTQYF. The CDR3 region has the DNA TGTGCCAGCAAGCTAACTAGCGGGAGTGCAGATACGCAGTATTTT.